This T cell receptor (beta chain) was sequenced during a study of blood T cell repertoires in COVID-19. Study background: Samples taken during acute and convalescent COVID-19 were collected in the United States, Italy and Spain. PBMCs, B-cell-depleted T cells, or T cells were the source of the cDNA or gDNA that made up the material.

This clone was seen more than once but under ten times. Per the original data handling: From reference gene primer amplification, estimates of nucleated cell counts were derived. Assay used: immunoSEQ multiplex PCR; TCRdb lists only in-frame clones, some missing. V, J and clone size are taken as reported in that table, and D and trimming were inferred from the DNA itself. The sample comprises about 160,000 clones, about four fifths of which are singletons, and over 9.5% rests with the top ten. Germline assignment: CDR1 SGHRS and CDR2 YFSETQ. The CDR3 has 15 residues. V was clipped by 2 bases and J by 1 base; unmatched bases: 6.

The clonotype comes from a woman of 80 years or more with active or convalescent COVID-19. The sequencing input was peripheral blood. The rearrangement links TRBV5-1 to TRBJ2-7; 7 nucleotides match TRBD1. The DNA of the CDR3 is TGCGCCAGCAGCTTCTTGTCAGGGGGATCCTACGAGCAGTACTTC. Its translation is CASSFLSGGSYEQYF.